The present T cell receptor beta chain was sequenced within a study of cytomegalovirus exposure and HLA in healthy donors. Study results and caveats: What a later analysis reportedly showed was that an Asian-associated ancestry cluster had fewer N-insertions than the 666-donor mean. A previous analysis found most TCR beta V segments productive roughly 87% or roughly 30% of the time. In a later analysis, HLA-associated beta chains showed higher expansion and lower generation probabilities than comparable chains.

The CDR3 totals 16 residues. The germline V gene has CDR1 KGHSH and CDR2 LQKENI. V gave up 2 bases and J gave up 4 bases, with 17 bases separating them. The PCR contained 60 Vbeta and 13 Jbeta primers. The table came from immunoSEQ multiplex PCR; TCRdb's copy has only in-frame clones and leaves some out. The table shows around 120,000 clones, with about 79% occurring only once. Turning to this clone: Its antigen is still unknown.

Specimen: PBMCs. The chain joins TRBV18 to TRBJ1-2, with D unresolved. The origin of this receptor is a man aged 45-65 years in good health and CMV-seropositive. The DNA for the CDR3 is TGTGCCAGCTCACCAGAAGGTAGATCGACAACCTATGGCTACACCTTC. The encoded protein is CASSPEGRSTTYGYTF.